These 2 T cell receptor beta chains originate from one sample sequenced in a study of human T cells and chemical hapten exposure. TCRdb used MiXCR to reprocess the RACE reads, holding one entry per CDR3 protein. Counted here are 84,000 or so distinct CDR3 sequences, 10% to 13% occurring once; the ten biggest clones make up about 2.3%. Time point here: patch test 2, 6 weeks after DPC sensitization. The treatment is: therapeutic diphenylcyclopropenone sensitization with weekly scalp DPC. Material: whole blood, obtained in connection with sensitization to the hapten diphenylcyclopropenone (DPC). All receptors derive from a young woman with alopecia areata. Some clones in this sample may be carry-over from other donors' samples.

The rearrangement uses TRBV28 and TRBJ2-3; D ambiguous. CDR1 is MDHEN, CDR2 SYDVKM, per germline. Trimming removed 2 bases at V and 2 bases at J, with 5 bases between. The CDR3 has 13 amino acids. In nucleotides, the CDR3 is TGTGCCAGCAGTTTACGGGTCACAGATACGCAGTATTTT. Translating it yields CASSLRVTDTQYF.

The chain links TRBV6-2 or TRBV6-3 to TRBJ2-1, with D unclear. CDR3 size: 18 residues. The germline gives CDR1 MNHEY, CDR2 SVGEGT. Trimming cost V 1 base and J 4 bases, with 20 bases left between them. The CDR3 region is CASSYFIQAAGRYNEQFF. The CDR3 nucleotides read TGTGCCAGCAGTTACTTCATTCAGGCTGCAGGTCGTTACAATGAGCAGTTCTTC.